The 29 T cell receptor beta chains given below trace back to one sample, sequenced in a study of blood T cell repertoires in COVID-19. Sequenced by immunoSEQ multiplex PCR; TCRdb stores in-frame clones only, minus some. Of 130,000 to 150,000 clones in the sample, 75% to 90% were seen once. Sequencing was performed on peripheral blood. The source is a man between 18 and 35 years old with COVID-19, enrolled during active disease.

The chain joins TRBV10-2 to TRBJ1-5; the match to TRBD1 covers 10 bases. Germline CDR1 and CDR2: WSHSY and SAAADI. The trim removed 8 bases at V and 5 bases at J, leaving 3 bases unmatched. CDR3 length: 13 amino acids. CDR3 nucleotides: TGCGCCAGCGGACAGGGGGGGGATCAGCCCCAGCATTTT. It is translated as CASGQGGDQPQHF.

The V call is TRBV4-1, the J call TRBJ2-1; 9 bases map to TRBD2. This CDR3 is built from 14 residues. V lost 2 bases, J lost 10 bases, and 6 bases stayed unmatched. CDR1 is MGHRA, CDR2 YSYEKL, per germline. As DNA, the CDR3 is TGCGCCAGCAGCCAAACCGGGACTAGCAGAGAGCAGTTCTTC. This encodes CASSQTGTSREQFF.

The chain has TRBV11-2 and TRBJ2-3, with 8 bases aligning to TRBD2. The germline CDR1 and CDR2 sequences are SGHAT and FQNNGV. Trimming at V came to 3 bases and at J to 3 bases, leaving 8 bases not matched to a gene. The CDR3 has 16 amino acids. As DNA, the CDR3 is TGTGCCAGCAGCTTCGTCAGCGGGAGTCGTACAGATACGCAGTATTTT. It specifies CASSFVSGSRTDTQYF.

The V call is TRBV7-2, the J call TRBJ2-3; 15 bases match TRBD2. Germline V gene data show CDR1 as SGHTA and CDR2 as FQGNSA. CDR3 length: 18 amino acids. Trimming cost V 4 bases and J 3 bases; bases outside gene matches: 8. The CDR3 loop is CASSSRTSGRARTDTQYF. The DNA for the CDR3 is TGTGCCAGCAGCTCCCGGACTAGCGGGAGGGCCAGGACAGATACGCAGTATTTT.

The genes are TRBV6-5 and TRBJ2-3, with a weak D call TRBD2 (5 bases). V was pared by 5 bases and J by 6 bases, with 18 bases between. The CDR3 is 15 residues long. Germline CDR1 and CDR2: MNHEY and SVGAGI. The chain's CDR3 is CASSTTSTGSDTQYF. CDR3 coding DNA: TGTGCCAGCAGTACCACCAGCACGGGGTCCGATACGCAGTATTTT.

The CDR3 is CASSRATAGEQYF. CDR3 nucleotides: TGTGCCAGCAGCCGGGCCACCGCCGGAGAGCAGTACTTC. The chain combines TRBV3-1 (or the pseudogene TRBV3-2) with TRBJ2-7, with D unresolved. This CDR3 comprises 13 residues. Looked up from germline, CDR1 is LGHDT and CDR2 is YNNKEL (reference sequence). V was clipped by 4 bases and J by 7 bases, with 14 bases between them.

This clone has only a few counts. This rearrangement joins TRBV15 to TRBJ1-6; D perhaps matches TRBD1 (5 bases). From germline, CDR1 is LNHNV and CDR2 YYDKDF (reference sequence). CDR3 length equals 13 residues. V was clipped by 6 bases and J by 8 bases, with 11 bases between them. In nucleotides, the CDR3 is TGTGCCACCAGGGTTACAGGAGATTCACCCCTCCACTTT. This translates into CATRVTGDSPLHF.

The V gene is TRBV5-1, the J gene TRBJ2-7; 10 bases map to TRBD1. Germline CDR1 and CDR2: SGHRS and YFSETQ. V lost 7 bases, J lost 3 bases, and 4 bases stayed unmatched. The CDR3 is 13 amino acids. In DNA form, the CDR3 reads TGCGCCAGCTCGGGACAGGGGTTCTACGAGCAGTACTTC. This codes for CASSGQGFYEQYF.

V usage is TRBV19 and J usage is TRBJ1-1; no definite D call. With 1 base removed from V and 0 bases from J, the gap between germline ends came to 3 bases. The CDR3 has 13 residues. CDR1 and CDR2 (germline): LNHDA, SQIVND (reference sequence). CDR3 residues: CASSIVMNTEAFF. The CDR3 region has the DNA TGTGCCAGTAGTATAGTTATGAACACTGAAGCTTTCTTT.

CDR3 nucleotides: TGTGCCAGCAGCTTAGGTCCTTTAGGTGGGATGAGGGACTATGGCTACACCTTC. Amino acid sequence: CASSLGPLGGMRDYGYTF. V usage is TRBV13 and J usage is TRBJ1-2, with D uncertain. From germline, CDR1 is PRHDT and CDR2 FYEKMQ (reference sequence). V gave up 0 bases and J gave up 3 bases, with 20 bases separating them. CDR3 length: 18 amino acids.

This clone was observed a single time. This chain uses TRBV27 with TRBJ1-5; a possible D gene is TRBD1 (6 bases). The CDR3 sequence is 17 residues long. Germline loops: CDR1 MNHEY, CDR2 SMNVEV (reference sequence). V was shortened by 5 bases and J by 7 bases, with 24 bases between the two germline ends. Here the CDR3 reads CASSPTRQGNWGQPQHF. In DNA, the CDR3 is TGTGCCAGCAGTCCAACCCGTCAGGGGAATTGGGGACAGCCCCAGCATTTT.

In its sample, this clone ranks as medium-sized. This rearrangement joins TRBV5-4 to TRBJ2-7; TRBD1 matches 10 bases. The CDR3 spans 15 residues. CDR1 is SGHNT, CDR2 YYREEE, per germline (reference sequence). After removal of 5 bases from V and 2 bases from J, the junction contained 7 bases not matched to a gene. The CDR3 nucleotides are TGTGCCAGCAGTCATCCGGGACAGGGGACCTACGAGCAGTACTTC. Translation gives CASSHPGQGTYEQYF.

This chain uses TRBV6-6 with TRBJ2-7, with D unclear. CDR3 size: 13 residues. V was cut by 5 bases and J by 2 bases, with 10 bases left in between. The germline V gene encodes CDR1 MNHNY and CDR2 SVGAGI (reference sequence). CDR3 nucleotide sequence: TGTGCCAGCAGTGTGACACATCCCTACGAGCAGTACTTC. This gives the protein CASSVTHPYEQYF.

V is TRBV28 and J is TRBJ1-5; 10 nucleotides line up with TRBD1. With V trimmed by 6 bases and J by 6 bases, 5 bases remained unmatched. Germline V lookup: CDR1 MDHEN, CDR2 SYDVKM. CDR3 length equals 14 residues. This chain's CDR3 is CASSSDRGLQPQHF. The DNA for the CDR3 is TGTGCCAGCAGCTCAGACAGGGGGCTTCAGCCCCAGCATTTT.

In nucleotides, the CDR3 is TGTGCCAGCAGCCAAATGAACACTGAAGCTTTCTTT. Its translation: CASSQMNTEAFF. The chain links TRBV5-4 to TRBJ1-1; no clear D gene. The length of the CDR3 is 12 residues. Germline loops: CDR1 SGHNT, CDR2 YYREEE (reference sequence). The V end was cut by 4 bases, the J end by 0 bases, with 4 bases between. Full variable domain (outside the CDR3, taken from reference TRBV5-4 and TRBJ1-1): ETGVTQSPTHLIKTRGQQVTLRCSSQSGHNTVSWYQQALGQGPQFIFQYYREEENGRGNFPPRFSGLQFPNYSSELNVNALELDDSALYLCASSQMNTEAFFGQGTRLTVV.

The chain is built from TRBV11-2 and TRBJ2-6; weak D call: TRBD1 (5 bases). This CDR3 contains 17 residues. The ends were cut back, 4 bases at V and 2 bases at J, with 15 bases in the middle. Germline lookup yields CDR1 SGHAT and CDR2 FQNNGV. The CDR3, as DNA: TGTGCCAGCAGCTCCAATAGGGGCAGGGCTGGGGCCAACGTCCTGACTTTC. The encoded protein is CASSSNRGRAGANVLTF.

The table lists this clone with a count of one. The chain uses TRBV28 and TRBJ1-1; D not resolved. CDR1 is MDHEN, CDR2 SYDVKM, per germline. CDR3 size: 14 residues. The ends were cut back, 6 bases at V and 5 bases at J, with 16 bases in the middle. The CDR3: CASRTGNLGTEAFF. In nucleotides, the CDR3 is TGTGCCAGCAGGACGGGGAACTTAGGGACTGAAGCTTTCTTT. Filled out from reference TRBV28 and TRBJ1-1, the complete variable domain reads DVKVTQSSRYLVKRTGEKVFLECVQDMDHENMFWYRQDPGLGLRLIYFSYDVKMKEKGDIPEGYSVSREKKERFSLILESASTNQTSMYLCASRTGNLGTEAFFGQGTRLTVV.

This sequence joins TRBV28 and TRBJ1-2, with TRBD1 matching 11 bases. V lost 4 bases to trimming and J lost 8 bases; unmatched junction nucleotides: 9. The CDR3 spans 15 residues. Looked up from germline, CDR1 is MDHEN and CDR2 is SYDVKM. The CDR3 DNA follows: TGTGCCAGCAGTTCGACCCGGGACAGGGGGAAGGGCTACACCTTC. It yields the protein CASSSTRDRGKGYTF.

The gene calls are TRBV4-3 and TRBJ2-2; D is perhaps TRBD2 (5 bases). CDR1 and CDR2 (germline): LGHNA, YSLEER. The CDR3 has 15 amino acids. Trimming removed 1 base from V and 1 base from J, with 7 bases in between. The CDR3 DNA sequence: TGCGCCAGCAGCCAAGCCGGAGGGAACACCGGGGAGCTGTTTTTT. Its protein is CASSQAGGNTGELFF.

Concerning this clone itself: The junction shows a germline mismatch at one end, possibly a read error. V is TRBV5-5 and J is TRBJ1-4; D call uncertain. Germline CDR1 SGHKS, CDR2 YYEKEE (reference sequence). The CDR3 spans 13 residues. The chain's CDR3 is CASSFRPGEKLLF. The DNA for the CDR3 is TGTGCCAGCAGCTTCCGGCCGGGTGAAAAACTGCTTTTT.

This clone appeared a single time. The rearrangement links TRBV5-4 to TRBJ2-7, with TRBD2 identical over 10 bases. CDR1 and CDR2 from the germline V gene are SGHNT and YYREEE (reference sequence). J gave up 7 bases and V 2 bases, and 9 bases lay outside the gene matches. There are 15 residues in the CDR3. The CDR3 loop reads CASSFPSGSMGEQYF. DNA of the CDR3: TGTGCCAGCAGCTTCCCTAGCGGGAGTATGGGAGAGCAGTACTTC.

The rearrangement uses TRBV29-1 and TRBJ1-2, with TRBD1 matching 7 bases. The CDR3 consists of 12 residues. Unmatched junction bases numbered 6, after V lost 3 bases and J lost 8 bases. Looked up from germline, CDR1 is SQVTM and CDR2 is ANQGSEA. The CDR3 sequence: CSVEEGARGYTF. CDR3 coding DNA: TGCAGCGTTGAGGAGGGGGCGCGAGGCTACACCTTC.

V and J are TRBV28 and TRBJ1-1, with 9 bases aligning to TRBD1. The length of the CDR3 is 14 residues. V was pared by 6 bases and J by 11 bases, with 13 bases of the junction left unmatched. Per germline, CDR1 MDHEN and CDR2 SYDVKM. CDR3 coding DNA: TGTGCCAGCAGCTCACTCCGGACAGGGGTCTCGGCTTTCTTT. It yields the protein CASSSLRTGVSAFF.

The chain links TRBV29-1 to TRBJ2-2; D perhaps matches TRBD2 (5 bases). The V end was cut by 4 bases, the J end by 6 bases, with 15 bases between. CDR3 length: 14 amino acids. Per the germline V gene, CDR1 is SQVTM and CDR2 is ANQGSEA. The CDR3 here is CSVVTGENAGELFF. The CDR3 bases are TGCAGCGTTGTTACCGGGGAAAACGCCGGGGAGCTGTTTTTT.

J is TRBJ1-1 and V is TRBV6-5, with D unclear. Germline CDR1 and CDR2: MNHEY and SVGAGI. V was pared by 6 bases and J by 6 bases, with 8 bases between. This CDR3 spans 11 amino acids. The CDR3 region has the DNA TGTGCCAGCAGGGAGGGAGCTGAAGCTTTCTTT. It is translated as CASREGAEAFF.

The chain couples TRBV7-2 to TRBJ2-7; perhaps TRBD1 as D (5 bases). Germline-derived CDR1 and CDR2 are SGHTA and FQGNSA. This CDR3 contains 14 residues. The germline V and J ends were trimmed by 4 bases and 7 bases, with 17 bases remaining between them. Here the CDR3 reads CASSSRTEQEEQYF. The CDR3 nucleotides are TGTGCCAGCAGCTCGCGGACCGAACAGGAGGAGCAGTACTTC.

V usage is TRBV29-1 and J usage is TRBJ2-6; 8 bases are shared with TRBD1. Per germline, CDR1 SQVTM and CDR2 ANQGSEA. V was pared by 4 bases and J by 1 base, with 6 bases of the junction left unmatched. The CDR3 is 16 amino acids. Here the CDR3 DNA reads TGCAGCGTTGCGGACAGGGAGACATCTGGGGCCAACGTCCTGACTTTC. Translating it yields CSVADRETSGANVLTF.

V is TRBV29-1 and J is TRBJ1-6; TRBD1 is a possible D gene (6 bases). V gave up 6 bases and J gave up 9 bases, with 18 bases separating them. CDR1 and CDR2 (germline): SQVTM, ANQGSEA. There are 14 residues in the CDR3. CDR3 residues: CSVKDQGKGSPLHF. The CDR3 nucleotides read TGCAGCGTAAAGGACCAGGGGAAAGGTTCACCCCTCCACTTT.

A single count supports this clone. The chain links TRBV19 to TRBJ1-6; 8 positions agree with TRBD1. The trim removed 5 bases at V and 5 bases at J, leaving 8 bases unmatched. This CDR3 contains 16 residues. Germline CDR1 and CDR2: LNHDA and SQIVND (reference sequence). CDR3 nucleotide sequence: TGTGCCAGTAGTCCACGGACAGGGACCAATAATTCACCCCTCCACTTT. Translating gives CASSPRTGTNNSPLHF.